This record concerns one TCR beta chain sequence. The antigen this receptor binds is unknown. Base qualities were left out, and no much larger clone turns up one base away. CDR1 and CDR2, per the germline V gene (reference sequence), are SEHNR and FQNEAQ. The junction shows trimming of 1 base on V and 7 bases on J, plus 4 bases between the germline ends. From cysteine to phenylalanine, the CDR3 is 12 amino acids long. The entry retains the CDR3 DNA only, 36 bases that are in frame from base 1. Collaborating institutions collected whole blood in K2EDTA tubes following their own protocols. For TCRbeta analysis, collaborator samples were shipped as frozen whole blood, as isolated PBMCs, or as DNA extracted from either sample type. The record originates from a study of blood T cell repertoires in COVID-19 (dated by TCRdb to 2018 to 2021). About the study as a whole: Samples from collaborators originated in the United States, Italy and Spain and spanned both the acute and convalescent phases of COVID-19. Samples came from the ongoing ImmuneRACE study (first 160 participants) plus 1,254 subjects from 6 global collaborators. A freely available public database, intended as a resource for researchers studying the immune response to SARS-CoV-2, is where the repertoires were released. Where HLA class I and class II types were available, the types were taken from metadata supplied by the sample provider, not from assay-based typing. The prospective study material was composed of cDNA or gDNA derived from T cells, B-cell-depleted T cells, or PBMCs. The dataset comprised deeply sampled blood TCRbeta repertoires from subjects exposed to, actively infected with, or recovered from COVID-19. The sample metadata nearly always contained a de-identified subject ID, COVID-19 status, age in years and sex.

The research as a whole found: How much clinical and demographic metadata was included differed by source and by participant, and the metadata was provided uncurated.

TCRbeta CDR3 regions were amplified from genomic DNA by means of the immunoSEQ Assay, a bias-controlled multiplex PCR. Per the original workflow: Within the assay, amplification of reference gene primers was used to estimate how many nucleated cells each sample contained. Sequence reads were collapsed and filtered to measure the absolute abundance of every unique TCRbeta CDR3 rearrangement. Productive Simpson clonality was computed per sample as the square root of Simpson's diversity index over productive rearrangements. As stored in TCRdb, this immuneACCESS dataset retains in-frame rearrangements with V and J assigned. A fraction of the clones does not appear; measured against another copy, unresolved V genes explain less than half of the discrepancy, and the remainder lacks a known reason. V and J calls and clone size are given by that table; D and trimming were obtained from the DNA. Recorded for this sample are roughly 140,000 clones; roughly 79% of them occurred a single time. Roughly 8.2% of the sample goes to the ten largest clones.

The sequence was obtained from a human donor in a cohort sampled during active COVID-19. Sequencing was performed on peripheral blood. This chain is built from TRBV7-9 and TRBJ2-2; the D gene cannot be named for sure. The sequenced DNA is TGTGCCAGCAGCTTAGAACTCGGGGAGCTGTTTTTT. Translated, this is CASSLELGELFF.